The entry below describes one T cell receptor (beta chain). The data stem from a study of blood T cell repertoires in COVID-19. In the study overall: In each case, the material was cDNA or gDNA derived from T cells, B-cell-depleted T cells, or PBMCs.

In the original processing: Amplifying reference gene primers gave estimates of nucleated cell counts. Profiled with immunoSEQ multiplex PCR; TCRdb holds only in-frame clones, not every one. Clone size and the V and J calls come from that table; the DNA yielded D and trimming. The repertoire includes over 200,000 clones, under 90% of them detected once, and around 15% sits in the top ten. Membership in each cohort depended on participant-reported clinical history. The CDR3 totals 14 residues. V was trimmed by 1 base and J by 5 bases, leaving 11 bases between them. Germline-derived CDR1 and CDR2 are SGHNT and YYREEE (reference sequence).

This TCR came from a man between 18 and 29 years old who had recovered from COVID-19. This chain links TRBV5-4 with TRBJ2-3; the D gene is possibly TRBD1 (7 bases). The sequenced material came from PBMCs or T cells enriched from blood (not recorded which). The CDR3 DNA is TGTGCCAGCAGCTTGAGACAGGGAGGAGATACGCAGTATTTT. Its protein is CASSLRQGGDTQYF.